The next 29 T cell receptor beta chains were all read from a single sample in a study of blood T cell repertoires in COVID-19. Sequencing used immunoSEQ multiplex PCR; TCRdb keeps in-frame clones, though not all of them. Altogether around 58,000 clones are present, about 82% being singletons, with the ten largest covering 3.5% to 4%. The sequencing sample was made of PBMCs or T cells enriched from blood (not recorded which). Receptor source: a woman aged 40 to 55 with acute COVID-19.

V and J are TRBV11-2 and TRBJ1-3; 8 nucleotides line up with TRBD1. J was trimmed by 3 bases and V by 7 bases; bases with no gene match: 5. The germline V gene has CDR1 SGHAT and CDR2 FQNNGV. The CDR3 sequence is 14 residues long. CDR3 sequence: CASKPQGVGNTIYF. CDR3 DNA sequence: TGTGCCAGCAAACCACAGGGGGTTGGAAACACCATATATTTT.

This rearrangement joins TRBV7-8 to TRBJ1-6, with 9 bases identical to TRBD1. The CDR3 has 17 residues. From germline, CDR1 is SGHVS and CDR2 FQNEAQ. J gave up 6 bases and V 5 bases, and 11 bases lay outside the gene matches. CDR3 coding DNA: TGTGCCAGCAGCCCCTCCGGGACAGGGCTTGGTAATTCACCCCTCCACTTT. As protein: CASSPSGTGLGNSPLHF.

With regard to this clone: Additional DNA sequences in this sample encode the identical CDR3. The rearrangement links TRBV5-5 to TRBJ1-5; D is uncertain. CDR1 SGHKS and CDR2 YYEKEE come from the germline V gene (reference sequence). This CDR3 is built from 15 residues. V lost 0 bases and J 2 bases, leaving 9 bases between the germline ends. CDR3 amino acids: CASSLALQGNQPQHF. The CDR3 nucleotides read TGTGCCAGCAGCTTGGCCCTTCAGGGCAATCAGCCCCAGCATTTT. The full variable domain, with the rest looked up from reference TRBV5-5 and TRBJ1-5, is DAGVTQSPTHLIKTRGQQVTLRCSPISGHKSVSWYQQVLGQGPQFIFQYYEKEERGRGNFPDRFSARQFPNYSSELNVNALLLGDSALYLCASSLALQGNQPQHFGDGTRLSIL.

This clone was recorded once. The V call is TRBV7-9, the J call TRBJ2-7; 7 positions match TRBD1. The CDR3 sequence is 15 residues long. In germline, CDR1 is SEHNR, CDR2 FQNEAQ (reference sequence). The trim removed 4 bases at V and 0 bases at J, leaving 6 bases unmatched. The CDR3 loop is CASSSTGQDSYEQYF. CDR3 bases: TGTGCCAGCAGCTCCACTGGACAGGACTCCTACGAGCAGTACTTC. Complete variable domain (other parts from reference TRBV7-9 and TRBJ2-7): DTGVSQNPRHKITKRGQNVTFRCDPISEHNRLYWYRQTLGQGPEFLTYFQNEAQLEKSRLLSDRFSAERPKGSFSTLEIQRTEQGDSAMYLCASSSTGQDSYEQYFGPGTRLTVT.

The rearrangement joins TRBV7-9 to TRBJ2-7, with a weak D call TRBD2 (6 bases). From germline, CDR1 is SEHNR and CDR2 FQNEAQ (reference sequence). This CDR3 comprises 13 residues. Trimming stripped 7 bases from V and 6 bases from J, with 16 bases between. In nucleotides, the CDR3 is TGTGCCAGCACTCCCTCCGCGGGGAGCGAGCAGTACTTC. This codes for CASTPSAGSEQYF.

The chain joins TRBV9 to TRBJ2-7, with 7 bases lining up with TRBD2. V lost 4 bases and J lost 2; bases outside the gene matches: 6. The germline V gene encodes CDR1 SGDLS and CDR2 YYNGEE. The length of the CDR3 is 14 residues. The CDR3 reads CASSPAGTTYEQYF. The CDR3 nucleotides read TGTGCCAGCAGCCCCGCCGGGACTACCTACGAGCAGTACTTC.

The CDR3 DNA reads as TGTGCCAGCAAAACACTAGCGGGTTGGGATGAGCAGTTCTTC. It encodes CASKTLAGWDEQFF. This chain connects TRBV27 to TRBJ2-1, with TRBD2 matching over 9 bases. The trim removed 7 bases at V and 8 bases at J, leaving 9 bases unmatched. The CDR3 contains 14 residues. Germline loops: CDR1 MNHEY, CDR2 SMNVEV (reference sequence).

The chain recombines TRBV18 with TRBJ2-5; TRBD2 might be the D (5 bases). The CDR3 is 13 residues long. Germline V gene data show CDR1 as KGHSH and CDR2 as LQKENI. The V and J ends lost 4 bases and 5 bases respectively, with 11 bases between them. The CDR3 DNA follows: TGTGCCAGCTCACGGGCAGCTAGCGAGACCCAGTACTTC. It encodes CASSRAASETQYF.

The V gene is TRBV2, the J gene TRBJ1-2; D remains unclear. V was trimmed by 0 bases and J by 3 bases, leaving 8 bases between them. Per germline, CDR1 SNHLY and CDR2 FYNNEI. This CDR3 comprises 14 residues. The CDR3 nucleotides read TGTGCCAGCAGTGAAGCGTGGCAGGACTATGGCTACACCTTC. Translation: CASSEAWQDYGYTF.

The V and J genes are TRBV4-2 and TRBJ1-1; perhaps TRBD1 as D (6 bases). Germline loops: CDR1 LGHNA, CDR2 YNFKEQ. The CDR3 is 15 residues long. The V gene lost 1 base and the J gene lost 4 bases, with 13 bases spanning the gap. DNA for the CDR3: TGTGCCAGCAGCCAAGCGGCAGGGGTGGGCACTGAAGCTTTCTTT. The encoded protein is CASSQAAGVGTEAFF.

The chain employs TRBV5-6 and TRBJ1-2, with a weak D call TRBD1 (6 bases). V dropped 1 base and J dropped 4 bases, with 17 bases sitting between them. CDR1 and CDR2 from the germline V gene are SGHDT and YYEEEE. The CDR3 is 16 amino acids. The CDR3 DNA follows: TGTGCCAGCAGCTTGAATCGAGGGCGCAGGGGCTATGGCTACACCTTC. Its translation: CASSLNRGRRGYGYTF. Full variable domain (rest looked up from reference TRBV5-6 and TRBJ1-2): DAGVTQSPTHLIKTRGQQVTLRCSPKSGHDTVSWYQQALGQGPQFIFQYYEEEERQRGNFPDRFSGHQFPNYSSELNVNALLLGDSALYLCASSLNRGRRGYGYTFGSGTRLTVV.

V and J are TRBV3-1 (or the pseudogene TRBV3-2) and TRBJ2-2; D unclear. The germline V gene has CDR1 LGHDT and CDR2 YNNKEL (reference sequence). This CDR3 has 15 residues. Trimming took 0 bases from V and 4 from J, leaving 9 bases between them. The CDR3 DNA sequence: TGTGCCAGCAGCCAAGATTTAAGCGCCACCGGGGAGCTGTTTTTT. It yields the protein CASSQDLSATGELFF.

The gene calls are TRBV11-2 and TRBJ1-4, with 8 bases matching TRBD1. The CDR3 totals 17 residues. The V gene end was trimmed by 5 bases and the J gene end by 3 bases; junction bases not matched to a gene: 11. CDR1 is SGHAT, CDR2 FQNNGV, per germline. The CDR3 region has the DNA TGTGCCAGCAGCAGGGACAGGCGGGTCTTGGCTAATGAAAAACTGTTTTTT. This gives the protein CASSRDRRVLANEKLFF. The full variable domain, in which reference TRBV11-2 and TRBJ1-4 provide the parts outside the CDR3, is EAGVAQSPRYKIIEKRQSVAFWCNPISGHATLYWYQQILGQGPKLLIQFQNNGVVDDSQLPKDRFSAERLKGVDSTLKIQPAKLEDSAVYLCASSRDRRVLANEKLFFGSGTQLSVL.

This chain joins TRBV28 and TRBJ2-3; 13 positions match TRBD2. The CDR3 is 13 amino acids. The V and J ends lost 8 bases and 10 bases, in that order; junction bases with no gene match: 6. Per germline, CDR1 MDHEN and CDR2 SYDVKM. The CDR3 DNA follows: TGTGCCAGCGGGGGACTAGCGGGATCTGCGCAGTATTTT. Translation: CASGGLAGSAQYF. The variable domain in full, completed from reference TRBV28 and TRBJ2-3, reads DVKVTQSSRYLVKRTGEKVFLECVQDMDHENMFWYRQDPGLGLRLIYFSYDVKMKEKGDIPEGYSVSREKKERFSLILESASTNQTSMYLCASGGLAGSAQYFGPGTRLTVL.

The rearrangement uses TRBV18 and TRBJ2-2; D is uncertain. CDR3 length: 13 residues. Germline V gives CDR1 KGHSH, CDR2 LQKENI. The V and J ends lost 2 bases and 6 bases respectively, with 7 bases between them. CDR3 in amino acids: CASSPTAAGELFF. The CDR3 DNA reads TGTGCCAGCTCACCAACGGCGGCCGGGGAGCTGTTTTTT.

This sequence joins TRBV19 and TRBJ1-2, with a tentative D call TRBD1 (5 bases). The V gene's germline CDR1 is LNHDA and CDR2 SQIVND (reference sequence). Trimming left V 5 bases short and J 8 bases short, with 18 bases between. The length of the CDR3 is 14 residues. The CDR3 DNA sequence: TGTGCCAGTAGTTCTCTACAACAGGAACGGGGCTACACCTTC. As protein: CASSSLQQERGYTF.

The CDR3 reads CASSFSGPSTEAFF. The CDR3 nucleotides are TGTGCCAGCAGTTTCTCAGGGCCCTCCACTGAAGCTTTCTTT. The V and J genes are TRBV27 and TRBJ1-1; possible D gene TRBD1, 5 bases. From germline, CDR1 is MNHEY and CDR2 SMNVEV (reference sequence). V was trimmed by 3 bases and J by 4 bases, leaving 12 bases between them. The CDR3 spans 14 residues.

V is TRBV5-5 and J is TRBJ1-2, with 8 bases matching TRBD1. Germline V gene data show CDR1 as SGHKS and CDR2 as YYEKEE (reference sequence). The CDR3 runs to 14 residues. V lost 0 bases and J lost 6; bases outside the gene matches: 4. This CDR3 reads CASSLDQGANGYTF. The DNA of the CDR3 is TGTGCCAGCAGCTTGGACCAGGGGGCTAATGGCTACACCTTC.

This chain connects TRBV5-5 to TRBJ1-6, with TRBD1 identical over 8 bases. J was trimmed by 9 bases and V by 2 bases; bases with no gene match: 7. The CDR3 runs 15 residues. From germline, CDR1 is SGHKS and CDR2 YYEKEE (reference sequence). CDR3 region: CASSLEGQEVSPLHF. The CDR3 DNA follows: TGTGCCAGCAGCTTAGAGGGACAGGAGGTTTCACCCCTCCACTTT.

This clone was picked up one time. Other DNA sequences within the sample encode an identical CDR3. V is TRBV19 and J is TRBJ2-7; maybe TRBD1 (6 bases). The CDR3 contains 13 residues. The germline gives CDR1 LNHDA, CDR2 SQIVND (reference sequence). Trimming stripped 3 bases from V and 4 bases from J, with 10 bases between. The CDR3 nucleotides are TGTGCCAGTAGTATCCGGGACAATTACGAGCAGTACTTC. Protein sequence: CASSIRDNYEQYF.

The chain is built from TRBV15 and TRBJ2-3; the D is unclear. The V gene lost 0 bases and the J gene lost 2 bases, with 9 bases spanning the gap. The CDR3 consists of 15 residues. Germline loops: CDR1 LNHNV, CDR2 YYDKDF (reference sequence). CDR3 amino acids: CATSRDGTATDTQYF. The CDR3 nucleotides read TGTGCCACCAGCAGAGATGGCACAGCCACAGATACGCAGTATTTT.

The J gene is TRBJ1-1, the V gene TRBV7-9, with D possibly being TRBD1 (6 bases). Germline CDR1 SEHNR, CDR2 FQNEAQ (reference sequence). The CDR3 loop spans 12 amino acids. Trimming stripped 4 bases from V and 6 bases from J, with 9 bases between. The CDR3 nucleotides read TGTGCCAGCAGCTCTCAGGGGCCTGAAGCTTTCTTT. Protein product: CASSSQGPEAFF.

The chain links TRBV5-1 to TRBJ1-2, with D unresolved. The germline V gene has CDR1 SGHRS and CDR2 YFSETQ. The V and J ends lost 5 bases and 8 bases respectively, with 16 bases between them. This CDR3 is 13 amino acids long. The CDR3 loop is CASSKQTEEGYTF. The CDR3 DNA sequence: TGCGCCAGCAGTAAGCAGACGGAGGAGGGCTACACCTTC.

V gene TRBV23-1 combines with J gene TRBJ1-1; 12 positions agree with TRBD1. TRBV23-1 is known as an ORF, though its function is uncertain. The CDR3 sequence is 16 residues long. V lost 0 bases to trimming and J lost 10 bases; unmatched junction nucleotides: 9. The CDR3 DNA reads TGCGCCAGCAGTCAATCGATCGGGACAGGGGGCGAAGGAGCTTTCTTT. It codes for CASSQSIGTGGEGAFF.

The chain combines TRBV27 with TRBJ2-1, with 9 positions matching TRBD1. Germline V CDR1 and CDR2: MNHEY, SMNVEV (reference sequence). With V trimmed by 1 base and J by 4 bases, 5 bases remained unmatched. CDR3 length equals 16 residues. The CDR3 DNA reads as TGTGCCAGCAGTTTATTGGACAGGGGTCCTTACAATGAGCAGTTCTTC. Translation: CASSLLDRGPYNEQFF.

The chain employs TRBV5-5 and TRBJ2-1; TRBD1 matches at 8 bases. This CDR3 spans 14 amino acids. Trimming cost V 3 bases and J 8 bases; bases outside gene matches: 7. CDR1 SGHKS and CDR2 YYEKEE come from the germline V gene (reference sequence). The CDR3 here is CASSSGQGLDEQFF. The CDR3 nucleotides read TGTGCCAGCAGCTCAGGACAGGGTTTGGATGAGCAGTTCTTC.

This clone occurred a few times. The chain combines TRBV19 with TRBJ2-3; 10 bases are shared with TRBD2. J gave up 3 bases and V 4 bases, and 4 bases lay outside the gene matches. The CDR3 has 15 amino acids. Per germline, CDR1 LNHDA and CDR2 SQIVND (reference sequence). In DNA form, the CDR3 reads TGTGCCAGTAGTAAGCCTAGCGGGAGAACAGATACGCAGTATTTT. Translated, it gives CASSKPSGRTDTQYF.

The V and J genes are TRBV11-2 and TRBJ1-1, with a possible D match to TRBD1 (5 bases). CDR3 size: 12 residues. Germline V lookup: CDR1 SGHAT, CDR2 FQNNGV. The ends were cut back, 6 bases at V and 5 bases at J, with 10 bases in the middle. The CDR3 DNA is TGTGCCAGCAGTACGGGGGGGACTGAAGCTTTCTTT. This gives the protein CASSTGGTEAFF.

This rearrangement joins TRBV7-9 to TRBJ2-1; 10 bases are shared with TRBD2. Germline CDR1 reads SEHNR; CDR2 reads FQNEAQ (reference sequence). The CDR3 extends over 15 amino acids. Trimming cost V 6 bases and J 4 bases; bases outside gene matches: 6. In DNA form, the CDR3 reads TGTGCCAGCAGTTCAGCGGGGGGGTTTTACAATGAGCAGTTCTTC. Translation gives CASSSAGGFYNEQFF. Full variable domain (remainder filled in from reference TRBV7-9 and TRBJ2-1): DTGVSQNPRHKITKRGQNVTFRCDPISEHNRLYWYRQTLGQGPEFLTYFQNEAQLEKSRLLSDRFSAERPKGSFSTLEIQRTEQGDSAMYLCASSSAGGFYNEQFFGPGTRLTVL.